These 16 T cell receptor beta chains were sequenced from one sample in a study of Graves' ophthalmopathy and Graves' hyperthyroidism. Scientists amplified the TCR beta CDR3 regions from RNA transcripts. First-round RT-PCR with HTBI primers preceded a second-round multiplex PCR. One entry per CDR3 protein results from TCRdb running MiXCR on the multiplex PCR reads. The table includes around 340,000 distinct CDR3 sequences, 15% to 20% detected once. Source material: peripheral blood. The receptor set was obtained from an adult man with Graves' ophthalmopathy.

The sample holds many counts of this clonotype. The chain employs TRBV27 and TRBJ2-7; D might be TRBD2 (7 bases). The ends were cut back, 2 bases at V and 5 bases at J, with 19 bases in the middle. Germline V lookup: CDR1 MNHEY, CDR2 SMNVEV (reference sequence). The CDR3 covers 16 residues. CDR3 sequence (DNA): TGTGCCAGCAGTTTAGCCTCCGGGGGGCGTATCGACGAGCAGTACTTC. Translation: CASSLASGGRIDEQYF.

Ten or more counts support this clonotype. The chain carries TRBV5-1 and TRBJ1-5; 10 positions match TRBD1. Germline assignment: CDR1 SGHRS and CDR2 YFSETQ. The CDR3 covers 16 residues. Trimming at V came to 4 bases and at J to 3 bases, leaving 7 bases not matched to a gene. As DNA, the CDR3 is TGCGCCAGCAGCACGGGGGACAGGGGCATCAATCAGCCCCAGCATTTT. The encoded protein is CASSTGDRGINQPQHF.

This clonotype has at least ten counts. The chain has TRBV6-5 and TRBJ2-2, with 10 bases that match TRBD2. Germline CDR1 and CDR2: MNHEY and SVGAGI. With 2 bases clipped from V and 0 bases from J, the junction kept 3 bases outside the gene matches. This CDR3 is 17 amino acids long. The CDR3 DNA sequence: TGTGCCAGCAGTTACCAACTAGCGGGGACGAACACCGGGGAGCTGTTTTTT. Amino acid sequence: CASSYQLAGTNTGELFF.

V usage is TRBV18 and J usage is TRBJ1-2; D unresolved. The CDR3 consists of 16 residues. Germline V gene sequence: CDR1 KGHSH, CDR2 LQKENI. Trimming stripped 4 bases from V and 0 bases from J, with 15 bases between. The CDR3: CASSQLQRGANYGYTF. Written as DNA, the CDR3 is TGTGCCAGCTCACAACTGCAGCGTGGAGCTAACTATGGCTACACCTTC.

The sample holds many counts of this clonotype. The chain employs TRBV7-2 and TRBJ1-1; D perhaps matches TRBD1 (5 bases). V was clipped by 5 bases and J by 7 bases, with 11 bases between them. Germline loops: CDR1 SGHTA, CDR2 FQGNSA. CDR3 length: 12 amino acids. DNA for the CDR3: TGTGCCAGCAGCCGGGACGGTTATGAAGCTTTCTTT. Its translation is CASSRDGYEAFF.

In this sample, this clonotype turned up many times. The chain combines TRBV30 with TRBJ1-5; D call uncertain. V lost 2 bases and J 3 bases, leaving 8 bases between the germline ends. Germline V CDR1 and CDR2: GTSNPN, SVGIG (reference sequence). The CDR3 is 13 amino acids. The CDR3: CAWSPSPNQPQHF. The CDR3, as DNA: TGTGCCTGGAGTCCATCCCCCAATCAGCCCCAGCATTTT.

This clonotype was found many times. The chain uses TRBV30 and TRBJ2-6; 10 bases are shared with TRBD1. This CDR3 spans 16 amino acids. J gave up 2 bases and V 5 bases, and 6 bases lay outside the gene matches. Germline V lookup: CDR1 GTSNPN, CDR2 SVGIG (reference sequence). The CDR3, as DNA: TGTGCCTGGTTCCGGGACAGGGGAGCTGGGGCCAACGTCCTGACTTTC. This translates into CAWFRDRGAGANVLTF.

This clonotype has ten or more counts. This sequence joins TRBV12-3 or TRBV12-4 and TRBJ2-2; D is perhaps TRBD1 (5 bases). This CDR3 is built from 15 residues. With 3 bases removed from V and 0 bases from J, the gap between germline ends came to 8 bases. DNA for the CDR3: TGTGCCAGCAGTTTTTCCAGGGCGAACACCGGGGAGCTGTTTTTT. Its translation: CASSFSRANTGELFF.

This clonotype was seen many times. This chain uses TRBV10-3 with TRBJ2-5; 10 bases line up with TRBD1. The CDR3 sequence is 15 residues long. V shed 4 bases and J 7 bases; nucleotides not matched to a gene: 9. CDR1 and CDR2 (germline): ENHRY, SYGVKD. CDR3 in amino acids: CAISGGDRGEGTQYF. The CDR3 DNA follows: TGTGCCATCAGTGGTGGGGACAGGGGAGAGGGGACCCAGTACTTC.

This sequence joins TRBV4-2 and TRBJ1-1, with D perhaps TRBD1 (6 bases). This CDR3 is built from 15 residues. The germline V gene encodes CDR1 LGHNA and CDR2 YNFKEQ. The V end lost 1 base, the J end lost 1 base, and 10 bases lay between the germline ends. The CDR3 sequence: CASSQGGPANTEAFF. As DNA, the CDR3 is TGTGCCAGCAGCCAAGGGGGGCCCGCGAACACTGAAGCTTTCTTT.

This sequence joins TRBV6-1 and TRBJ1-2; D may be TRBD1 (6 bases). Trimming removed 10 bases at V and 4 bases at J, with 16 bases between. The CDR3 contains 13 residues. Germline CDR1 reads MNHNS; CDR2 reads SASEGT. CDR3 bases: TGTGCCACCCGACAGGAGAATACCTATGGCTACACCTTC. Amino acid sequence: CATRQENTYGYTF.

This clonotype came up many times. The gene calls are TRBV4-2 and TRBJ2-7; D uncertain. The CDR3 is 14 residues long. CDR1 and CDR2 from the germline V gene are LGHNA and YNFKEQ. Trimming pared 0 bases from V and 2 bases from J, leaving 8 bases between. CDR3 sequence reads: CASSQDPLPYEQYF. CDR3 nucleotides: TGTGCCAGCAGCCAAGATCCCCTACCCTACGAGCAGTACTTC.

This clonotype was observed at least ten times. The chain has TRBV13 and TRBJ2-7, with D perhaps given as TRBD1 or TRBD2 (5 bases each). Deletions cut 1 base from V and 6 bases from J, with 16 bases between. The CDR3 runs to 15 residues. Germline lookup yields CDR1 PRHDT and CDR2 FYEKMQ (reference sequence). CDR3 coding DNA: TGTGCCAGCAGCTTAGCCGCATCCTGGGGGACCGAGCAGTACTTC. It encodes CASSLAASWGTEQYF.

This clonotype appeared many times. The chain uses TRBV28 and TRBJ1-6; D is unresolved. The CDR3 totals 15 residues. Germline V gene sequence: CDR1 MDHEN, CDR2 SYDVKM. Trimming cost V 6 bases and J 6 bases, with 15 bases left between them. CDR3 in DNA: TGTGCCAGCAGGAGTCAGTCGCAATTTAATTCACCCCTCCACTTT. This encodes CASRSQSQFNSPLHF.

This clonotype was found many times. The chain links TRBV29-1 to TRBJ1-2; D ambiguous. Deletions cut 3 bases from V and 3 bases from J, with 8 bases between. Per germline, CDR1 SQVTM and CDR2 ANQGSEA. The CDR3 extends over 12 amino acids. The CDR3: CSVDRGYYGYTF. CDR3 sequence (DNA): TGCAGCGTTGATCGCGGATACTATGGCTACACCTTC. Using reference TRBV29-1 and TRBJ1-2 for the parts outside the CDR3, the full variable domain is SAVISQKPSRDICQRGTSLTIQCQVDSQVTMMFWYRQQPGQSLTLIATANQGSEATYESGFVIDKFPISRPNLTFSTLTVSNMSPEDSSIYLCSVDRGYYGYTFGSGTRLTVV.

CDR3 sequence: CASWGRGTSGTPYEQYF. CDR3 DNA sequence: TGTGCCAGCTGGGGGAGAGGGACTAGCGGGACACCCTACGAGCAGTACTTC. The chain has TRBV6-1 and TRBJ2-7; 13 bases agree with TRBD2. This CDR3 has 17 residues. The germline gives CDR1 MNHNS, CDR2 SASEGT. V lost 8 bases and J lost 2; bases outside the gene matches: 12.